This record looks at one TCR beta chain sequence and its context. Its matching antigen is unknown. Mouse gene names apply. The sequence runs out 4 residues before the end of the CDR3; the remainder is reconstructed from the germline J gene. CDR1 is FNHDT, CDR2 SITEND, per germline (reference sequence). The CDR3 contains 15 residues. The junction had 8 bases not matched to a gene; V was cut back by 2 bases and J by 4 bases. The data originate from a study of CD8+ T cells in alopecia areata. The wider study: The approximately 6-11-week-old female C3H/HeJ mice were given skin taken from roughly 6-13-month-old C3H/HeJ graft donors that had spontaneous alopecia. Study outcomes and limitations: Affected scalp, especially in alopecia totalis/universalis, had a higher clonality than normal scalp did. Sequenced scalp T cells also include alphabeta T cells resident in normal skin. The study found TCR sharing across patients less clear than in mice, possibly for HLA reasons.

The authors extracted RNA and reverse transcribed it into cDNA as the sequencing template. Sequencing was performed with immunoSEQ multiplex PCR; in TCRdb, only in-frame clones are kept and a portion is missing. The specimen gives some 110,000 clones without singletons; the ten biggest hold 15% to 20%. The sequencing input was lesional skin. The chain uses TRBV19 and TRBJ1-1, with 7 bases matching TRBD1. The receptor was derived from a C3H/HeJ mouse with alopecia areata. Mouse MHC haplotype: H2-k. The CDR3 bases that were read are TGTGCCAGCAGTATTCTAGGGGGCGGAGGCACA. This codes for CASSILGGGGT. The full-length CDR3 reads as CASSILGGGGTEVFF.